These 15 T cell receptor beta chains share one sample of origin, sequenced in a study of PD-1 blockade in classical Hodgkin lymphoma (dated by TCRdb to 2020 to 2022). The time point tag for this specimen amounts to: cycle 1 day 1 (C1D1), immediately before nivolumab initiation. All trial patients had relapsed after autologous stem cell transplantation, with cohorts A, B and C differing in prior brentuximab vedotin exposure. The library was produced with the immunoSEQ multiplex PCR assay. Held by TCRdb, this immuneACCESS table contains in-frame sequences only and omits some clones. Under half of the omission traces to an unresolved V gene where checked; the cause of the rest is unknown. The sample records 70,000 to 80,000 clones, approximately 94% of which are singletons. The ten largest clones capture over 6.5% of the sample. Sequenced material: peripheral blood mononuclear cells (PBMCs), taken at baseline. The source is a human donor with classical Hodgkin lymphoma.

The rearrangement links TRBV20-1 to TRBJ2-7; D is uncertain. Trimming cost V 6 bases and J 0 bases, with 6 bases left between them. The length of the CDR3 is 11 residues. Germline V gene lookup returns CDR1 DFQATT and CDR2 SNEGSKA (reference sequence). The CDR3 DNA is TGCAGTGCGGGCGGCTCCTACGAGCAGTACTTC. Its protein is CSAGGSYEQYF.

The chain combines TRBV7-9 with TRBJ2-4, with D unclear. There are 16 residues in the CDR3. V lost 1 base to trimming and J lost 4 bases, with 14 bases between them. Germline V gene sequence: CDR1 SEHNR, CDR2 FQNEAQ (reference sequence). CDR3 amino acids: CASSLDRLGLKNIQYF. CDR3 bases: TGTGCCAGCAGCTTAGATCGGCTAGGTCTTAAAAACATTCAGTACTTC.

The CDR3 DNA is TGTGCCAGCAGCCCCGACACTCCTAATGGCTACACCTTC. Its translation is CASSPDTPNGYTF. The gene calls are TRBV9 and TRBJ1-2; D not certain. Germline assignment: CDR1 SGDLS and CDR2 YYNGEE. Trimming shortened V by 4 bases and J by 6 bases, and 13 bases separated the two germline ends. The CDR3 loop spans 13 amino acids.

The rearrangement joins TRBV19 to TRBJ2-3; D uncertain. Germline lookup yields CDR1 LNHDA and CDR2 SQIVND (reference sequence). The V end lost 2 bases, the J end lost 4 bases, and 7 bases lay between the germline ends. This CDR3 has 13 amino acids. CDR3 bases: TGTGCCAGTAGTATACTAGATCCAGATACGCAGTATTTT. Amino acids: CASSILDPDTQYF.

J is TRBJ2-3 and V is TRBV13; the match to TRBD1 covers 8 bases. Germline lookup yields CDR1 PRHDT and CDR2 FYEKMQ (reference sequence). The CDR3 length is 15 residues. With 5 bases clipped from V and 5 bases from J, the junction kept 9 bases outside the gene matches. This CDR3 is CASSVTGGRGDTQYF. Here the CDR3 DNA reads TGTGCCAGCAGCGTCACAGGGGGTCGCGGAGATACGCAGTATTTT.

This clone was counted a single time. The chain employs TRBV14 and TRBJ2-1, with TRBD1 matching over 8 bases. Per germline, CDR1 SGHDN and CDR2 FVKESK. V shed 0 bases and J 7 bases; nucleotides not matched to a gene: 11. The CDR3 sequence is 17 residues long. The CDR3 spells CASSQDHGQGGRNEQFF. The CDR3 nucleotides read TGTGCCAGCAGCCAAGATCATGGACAGGGAGGTCGGAATGAGCAGTTCTTC.

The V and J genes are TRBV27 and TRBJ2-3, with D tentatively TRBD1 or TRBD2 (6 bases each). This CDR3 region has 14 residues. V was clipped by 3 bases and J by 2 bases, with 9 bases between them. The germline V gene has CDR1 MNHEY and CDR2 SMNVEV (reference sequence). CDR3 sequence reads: CASSLGGLTDTQYF. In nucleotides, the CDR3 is TGTGCCAGCAGTTTGGGGGGCCTCACAGATACGCAGTATTTT.

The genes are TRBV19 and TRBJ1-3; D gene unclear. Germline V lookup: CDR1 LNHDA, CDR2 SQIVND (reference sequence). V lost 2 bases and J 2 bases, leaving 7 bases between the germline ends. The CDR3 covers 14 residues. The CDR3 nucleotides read TGTGCCAGTAGTATAAGAGACACTGGAAACACCATATATTTT. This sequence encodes CASSIRDTGNTIYF.

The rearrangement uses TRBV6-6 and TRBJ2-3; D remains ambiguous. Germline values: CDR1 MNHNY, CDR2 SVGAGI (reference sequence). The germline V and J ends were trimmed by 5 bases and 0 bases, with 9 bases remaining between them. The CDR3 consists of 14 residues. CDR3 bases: TGTGCCAGCAGTCTCAGACGGAGCACAGATACGCAGTATTTT. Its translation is CASSLRRSTDTQYF.

The DNA of the CDR3 is TGTGCCAGCAGCTTAGGACGGGGTGAGCAGTTCTTC. Translating it yields CASSLGRGEQFF. This sequence joins TRBV13 and TRBJ2-1; D is perhaps TRBD2 (5 bases). Germline CDR1 and CDR2: PRHDT and FYEKMQ (reference sequence). Between the trimmed V and J ends, which lost 0 bases and 9 bases, there was a span of 6 bases. The length of the CDR3 is 12 residues.

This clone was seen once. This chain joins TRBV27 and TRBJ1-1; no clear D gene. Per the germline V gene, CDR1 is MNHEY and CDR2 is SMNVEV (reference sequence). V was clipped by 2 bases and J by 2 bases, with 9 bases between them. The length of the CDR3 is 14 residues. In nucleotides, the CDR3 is TGTGCCAGCAGTTTAAGTGGGGTTAACACTGAAGCTTTCTTT. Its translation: CASSLSGVNTEAFF.

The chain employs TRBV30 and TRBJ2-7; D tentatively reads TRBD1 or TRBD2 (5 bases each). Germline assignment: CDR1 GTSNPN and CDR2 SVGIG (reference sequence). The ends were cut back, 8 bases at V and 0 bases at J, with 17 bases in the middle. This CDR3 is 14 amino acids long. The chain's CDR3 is CAADPGPNSYEQYF. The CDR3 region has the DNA TGTGCCGCGGACCCGGGGCCAAACTCCTACGAGCAGTACTTC.

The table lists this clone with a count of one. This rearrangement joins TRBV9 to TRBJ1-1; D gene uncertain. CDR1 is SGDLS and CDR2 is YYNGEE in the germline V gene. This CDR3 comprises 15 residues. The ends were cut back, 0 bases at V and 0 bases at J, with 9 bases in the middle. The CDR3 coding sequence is TGTGCCAGCAGCGTAGTTGGGCCCGTGAACACTGAAGCTTTCTTT. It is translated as CASSVVGPVNTEAFF.

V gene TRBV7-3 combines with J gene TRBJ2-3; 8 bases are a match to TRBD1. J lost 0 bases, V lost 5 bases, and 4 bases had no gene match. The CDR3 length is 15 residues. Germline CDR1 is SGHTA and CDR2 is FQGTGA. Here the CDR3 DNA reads TGTGCCAGCAGCCTCTGGACAGGGAGCACAGATACGCAGTATTTT. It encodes CASSLWTGSTDTQYF.

The CDR3 spells CASSTGTGVTGNTIYF. As DNA, the CDR3 is TGTGCCAGTAGCACCGGGACAGGGGTCACTGGAAACACCATATATTTT. This chain joins TRBV19 and TRBJ1-3, with 10 bases that match TRBD1. CDR3 length: 16 amino acids. CDR1 is LNHDA and CDR2 is SQIVND in the germline V gene (reference sequence). Trimming at V came to 6 bases and at J to 2 bases, leaving 7 bases not matched to a gene.